The rows below give T cell receptor beta chains drawn from one sample of a study of blood T cells in healthy people across ages. TCRdb passed the 5' RACE reads through MiXCR, listing each CDR3 protein once. The sample contains around 1,000,000 distinct CDR3 sequences, 20% to 25% of which appear only once. These records were also assigned to another study, of T cells of mothers and their children.

The source material was blood. The receptors were gathered from a girl aged 2 to 10 in good health. Both conserved end residues are part of each CDR3. The order of the fields is D gene, V gene, J gene, clone size, CDR3 DNA, CDR3 protein. D genes are given only for firm matches. Rows give clone size only sometimes, using once, few, many, or a class for an expanded clone.

>NA|TRBV3-1|TRBJ2-5|NA
TGTGCCAGCAGCCGACTGGGCGAAGAGACCCAGTACTTC
CASSRLGEETQYF
>TRBD1|TRBV10-2|TRBJ2-5|few
TGCGCCAGCAGTGGCCGGGACAGTGGGGGAGAGACCCAGTACTTC
CASSGRDSGGETQYF
>TRBD2|TRBV5-5|TRBJ2-3|few
TGTGCCAGCAGCTTGAGGGGAGGGTCTACGCAGTATTTT
CASSLRGGSTQYF
>NA|TRBV12-3/TRBV12-4|TRBJ1-5|once
TGTGCCAGCAGTCCCAGTACTAATCAGCCCCAGCATTTT
CASSPSTNQPQHF
>TRBD2|TRBV20-1|TRBJ2-5|few
TGCAGTGCTCCGACGACTAGCGGGAGGGGGACCCAGTACTTC
CSAPTTSGRGTQYF
>NA|TRBV29-1|TRBJ2-1|NA
TGCAGCGTAGCGGACAATGAGCAGTTCTTC
CSVADNEQFF
>NA|TRBV27|TRBJ2-7|many
TGTGCCAGCAGTTCAGGGACGGGACCCTACGAGCAGTACTTC
CASSSGTGPYEQYF
>NA|TRBV5-1|TRBJ1-4|NA
TGCGCCAGCAGCTTGGAGGGGGGGAGAACTAATGAAAAACTGTTTTTT
CASSLEGGRTNEKLFF
>TRBD1|TRBV6-6|TRBJ1-4|few
TGTGCCAGCGAGGACAGGCGAGAAAAACTGTTTTTT
CASEDRREKLFF
>TRBD1|TRBV10-1|TRBJ2-7|few
TGCGCCAGCAGTGCGGGACAGGTGGGCGAGCAGTACTTC
CASSAGQVGEQYF
>NA|TRBV20-1|TRBJ2-1|NA
TGCAGTGCTAGAGCGGGGAGGGGGTACAATGAGCAGTTCTTC
CSARAGRGYNEQFF
>NA|TRBV19|TRBJ2-3|NA
TGTGCCAGTAGTATATTTAGCTCAGATACGCAGTATTTT
CASSIFSSDTQYF
>TRBD1|TRBV5-1|TRBJ2-4|once
TGCGCCAGCAGCTTGACAGGGGGCGCAGACATTCAGTACTTC
CASSLTGGADIQYF